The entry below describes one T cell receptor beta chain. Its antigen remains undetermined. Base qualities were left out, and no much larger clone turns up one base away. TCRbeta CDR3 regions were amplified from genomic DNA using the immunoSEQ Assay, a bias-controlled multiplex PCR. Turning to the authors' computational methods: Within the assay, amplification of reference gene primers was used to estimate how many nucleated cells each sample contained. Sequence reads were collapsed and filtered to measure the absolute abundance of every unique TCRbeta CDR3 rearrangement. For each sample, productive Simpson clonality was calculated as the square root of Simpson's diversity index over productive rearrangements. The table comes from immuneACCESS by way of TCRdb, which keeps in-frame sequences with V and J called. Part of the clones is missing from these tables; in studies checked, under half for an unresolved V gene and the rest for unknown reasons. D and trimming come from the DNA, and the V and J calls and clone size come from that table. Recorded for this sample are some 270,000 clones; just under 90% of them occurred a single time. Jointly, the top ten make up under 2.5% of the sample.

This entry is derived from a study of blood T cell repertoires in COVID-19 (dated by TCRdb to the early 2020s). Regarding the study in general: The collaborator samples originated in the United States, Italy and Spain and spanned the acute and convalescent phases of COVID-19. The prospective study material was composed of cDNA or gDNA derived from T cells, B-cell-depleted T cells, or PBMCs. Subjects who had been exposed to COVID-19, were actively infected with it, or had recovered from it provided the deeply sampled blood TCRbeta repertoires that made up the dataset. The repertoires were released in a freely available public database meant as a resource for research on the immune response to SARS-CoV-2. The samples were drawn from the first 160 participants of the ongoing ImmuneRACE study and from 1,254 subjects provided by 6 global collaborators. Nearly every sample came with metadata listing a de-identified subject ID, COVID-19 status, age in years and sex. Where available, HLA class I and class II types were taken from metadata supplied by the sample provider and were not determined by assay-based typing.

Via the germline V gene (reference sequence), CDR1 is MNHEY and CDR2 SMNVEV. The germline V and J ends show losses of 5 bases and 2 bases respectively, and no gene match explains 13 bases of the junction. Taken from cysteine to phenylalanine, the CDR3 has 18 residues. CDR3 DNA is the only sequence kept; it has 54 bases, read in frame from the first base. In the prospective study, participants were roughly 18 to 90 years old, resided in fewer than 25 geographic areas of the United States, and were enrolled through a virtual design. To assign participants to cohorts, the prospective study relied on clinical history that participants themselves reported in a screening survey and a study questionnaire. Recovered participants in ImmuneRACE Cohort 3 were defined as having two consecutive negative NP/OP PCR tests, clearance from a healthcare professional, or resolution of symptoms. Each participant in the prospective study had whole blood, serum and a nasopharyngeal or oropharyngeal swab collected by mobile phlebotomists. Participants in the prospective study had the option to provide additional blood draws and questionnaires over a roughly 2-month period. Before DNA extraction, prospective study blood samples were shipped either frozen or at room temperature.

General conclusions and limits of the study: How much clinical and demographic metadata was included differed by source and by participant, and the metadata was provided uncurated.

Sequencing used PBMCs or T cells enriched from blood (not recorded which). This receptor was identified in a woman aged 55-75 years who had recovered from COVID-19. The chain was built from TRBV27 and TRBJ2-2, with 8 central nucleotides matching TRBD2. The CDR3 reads CASSHQGRLAGNTGELFF. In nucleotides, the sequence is TGTGCCAGCAGTCATCAGGGGCGGCTAGCGGGTAACACCGGGGAGCTGTTTTTT.